The next 24 T cell receptor beta chains were all read from a single sample in a study of blood T cell repertoires in COVID-19. Libraries were prepared by immunoSEQ multiplex PCR; TCRdb keeps only in-frame clonotypes and omits some of them. The sample includes roughly 300,000 clones, about nine tenths of them seen just once. The specimen sequenced was PBMCs or T cells enriched from blood (not recorded which). These receptors were obtained from a woman in her 40s with acute COVID-19.

The chain links TRBV19 to TRBJ1-4; D perhaps matches TRBD1 (6 bases). CDR3 length: 16 amino acids. Germline V CDR1 and CDR2: LNHDA, SQIVND (reference sequence). Deletions cut 1 base from V and 0 bases from J, with 9 bases between. CDR3: CASSIGRGSTNEKLFF. DNA of the CDR3: TGTGCCAGTAGTATAGGCAGGGGATCAACTAATGAAAAACTGTTTTTT.

In its sample, this clone was seen once. This could be a read error, since a much larger clone is one nucleotide away. V and J are TRBV7-9 and TRBJ1-5, with 7 bases aligning to TRBD1. Per the germline V gene, CDR1 is SEHNR and CDR2 is FQNEAQ (reference sequence). The CDR3 is 14 amino acids. V lost 6 bases, J lost 4 bases, and 6 bases stayed unmatched. The CDR3 spells CASSPTGANQPQHF. CDR3 sequence (DNA): TGTGCCAGCAGTCCTACAGGGGCTAATCAGCCCCAGCATTTT.

The gene calls are TRBV11-2 and TRBJ1-2; D might be TRBD1 (6 bases). CDR3 length: 19 residues. Germline lookup yields CDR1 SGHAT and CDR2 FQNNGV. Trimming pared 4 bases from V and 5 bases from J, leaving 29 bases between. The CDR3 loop reads CASSSPRGGASIGWYGYTF. The CDR3 nucleotides are TGTGCCAGCAGCTCTCCGCGGGGGGGGGCGTCGATAGGGTGGTATGGCTACACCTTC.

The genes are TRBV7-3 and TRBJ2-3, with a weak D call TRBD1 (5 bases). V was shortened by 2 bases and J by 6 bases, with 15 bases between the two germline ends. The CDR3 extends over 15 amino acids. Germline V gene data show CDR1 as SGHTA and CDR2 as FQGTGA. The CDR3 spells CASSLQQGERDTQYF. The CDR3 DNA sequence: TGTGCCAGCAGCTTACAGCAGGGCGAGAGGGATACGCAGTATTTT.

This chain joins TRBV30 and TRBJ1-2; D perhaps matches TRBD1 (6 bases). CDR1 is GTSNPN, CDR2 SVGIG, per germline (reference sequence). The CDR3 is 16 residues long. V was cut by 3 bases and J by 6 bases, with 23 bases left in between. CDR3: CAWRPLTGGRRDGYTF. The CDR3 region has the DNA TGTGCCTGGAGACCCCTTACGGGGGGGCGAAGGGATGGCTACACCTTC.

This chain uses TRBV4-1 with TRBJ1-1; a possible D gene is TRBD1 (6 bases). V was trimmed by 0 bases and J by 4 bases, leaving 12 bases between them. CDR3 length equals 15 residues. The germline V gene has CDR1 MGHRA and CDR2 YSYEKL. CDR3 in DNA: TGCGCCAGCAGCCAAGATCTGGGGGCGGCCACTGAAGCTTTCTTT. Residues: CASSQDLGAATEAFF.

The chain carries TRBV7-2 and TRBJ1-2; the D is unclear. CDR1 is SGHTA and CDR2 is FQGNSA in the germline V gene. The V and J ends lost 0 bases and 5 bases respectively, with 13 bases between them. The length of the CDR3 is 15 residues. For the CDR3, the DNA is TGTGCCAGCAGCTTAGCCGGGAGAAGGCAATATGGCTACACCTTC. This sequence encodes CASSLAGRRQYGYTF.

This clone was picked up a small number of times. Other DNA variants within this sample encode the same CDR3. V gene TRBV15 combines with J gene TRBJ1-2, with D tentatively TRBD1 (5 bases). Per the germline V gene, CDR1 is LNHNV and CDR2 is YYDKDF (reference sequence). The CDR3 contains 13 residues. With 5 bases removed from V and 2 bases from J, the gap between germline ends came to 9 bases. The CDR3: CATSPDTNYGYTF. The DNA for the CDR3 is TGTGCCACCAGCCCGGACACGAACTATGGCTACACCTTC.

The genes are TRBV4-3 and TRBJ2-7; 8 nucleotides match TRBD1. CDR1 and CDR2 (germline): LGHNA, YSLEER. The CDR3 spans 16 residues. The V and J ends lost 4 bases and 0 bases, in that order; junction bases with no gene match: 8. The DNA of the CDR3 is TGCGCCAGCAGCCGCTACGAAGACAGGGGCTCCTACGAGCAGTACTTC. This gives the protein CASSRYEDRGSYEQYF.

The chain joins TRBV4-2 to TRBJ2-2; D gene unclear. V was shortened by 2 bases and J by 5 bases, with 3 bases between the two germline ends. Germline V gene data show CDR1 as LGHNA and CDR2 as YNFKEQ. This CDR3 region has 12 residues. CDR3 sequence (DNA): TGTGCCAGCAGCCAACTGACCGGGGAGCTGTTTTTT. As protein: CASSQLTGELFF.

The genes are TRBV4-1 and TRBJ1-2; TRBD1 is a possible D gene (6 bases). V shed 1 base and J shed 5 bases, with 14 bases lying between them. This CDR3 contains 15 residues. The germline V gene has CDR1 MGHRA and CDR2 YSYEKL. This CDR3 reads CASSQVGRGRYGYTF. For the CDR3, the DNA is TGCGCCAGCAGCCAAGTAGGCAGGGGCCGATATGGCTACACCTTC.

This sequence joins TRBV7-2 and TRBJ1-3, with TRBD1 matching over 8 bases. This CDR3 is built from 17 residues. J lost 0 bases, V lost 1 base, and 5 bases had no gene match. Germline assignment: CDR1 SGHTA and CDR2 FQGNSA. The CDR3 sequence is CASSLGWDRSSGNTIYF. Written as DNA, the CDR3 is TGTGCCAGCAGCTTAGGATGGGACAGGAGCTCTGGAAACACCATATATTTT. Together with reference TRBV7-2 and TRBJ1-3, the CDR3 gives the full variable domain: GAGVSQSPSNKVTEKGKDVELRCDPISGHTALYWYRQSLGQGLEFLIYFQGNSAPDKSGLPSDRFSAERTGGSVSTLTIQRTQQEDSAVYLCASSLGWDRSSGNTIYFGEGSWLTVV.

V usage is TRBV18 and J usage is TRBJ2-7; D is undetermined. Trimming took 3 bases from V and 3 from J, leaving 15 bases between them. The CDR3 has 15 amino acids. Per the germline V gene, CDR1 is KGHSH and CDR2 is LQKENI. As DNA, the CDR3 is TGTGCCAGCTCACCTATGCAAGAGGCGATCTACGAGCAGTACTTC. It specifies CASSPMQEAIYEQYF.

CDR3 protein: CASSPSPGGGLEQFF. DNA of the CDR3: TGTGCCAGCAGCCCCAGTCCGGGAGGGGGTTTGGAGCAGTTCTTC. V is TRBV11-3 and J is TRBJ2-1, with TRBD2 identical over 8 bases. The junction had 13 bases not matched to a gene; V was cut back by 5 bases and J by 10 bases. The CDR3 consists of 15 residues. Germline-derived CDR1 and CDR2 are SGHNT and YENEEA.

This clone was observed a single time. The chain is built from TRBV2 and TRBJ1-2; D may be TRBD1 (5 bases). Trimming removed 10 bases at V and 2 bases at J, with 20 bases between. The CDR3 is 15 residues long. In germline, CDR1 is SNHLY, CDR2 FYNNEI. The CDR3 sequence is CATKTDSTGNYGYTF. CDR3 in DNA: TGTGCCACTAAGACAGATTCAACGGGCAACTATGGCTACACCTTC. Full variable domain (outside the CDR3, taken from reference TRBV2 and TRBJ1-2): EPEVTQTPSHQVTQMGQEVILRCVPISNHLYFYWYRQILGQKVEFLVSFYNNEISEKSEIFDDQFSVERPDGSNFTLKIRSTKLEDSAMYFCATKTDSTGNYGYTFGSGTRLTVV.

The chain's CDR3 is CASSKGLDTDTQYF. The CDR3, as DNA: TGTGCCAGCAGCAAGGGACTAGACACAGATACGCAGTATTTT. The chain employs TRBV7-6 and TRBJ2-3; 8 bases align to TRBD2. The CDR3 runs 14 residues. CDR1 and CDR2 (germline): SGHVS, FNYEAQ. V was pared by 5 bases and J by 2 bases, with 3 bases of the junction left unmatched. Full variable domain (rest looked up from reference TRBV7-6 and TRBJ2-3): GAGVSQSPRYKVTKRGQDVALRCDPISGHVSLYWYRQALGQGPEFLTYFNYEAQQDKSGLPNDRFSAERPEGSISTLTIQRTEQRDSAMYRCASSKGLDTDTQYFGPGTRLTVL.

The chain carries TRBV12-3 or TRBV12-4 and TRBJ2-4, with D possibly being TRBD1 (5 bases). The CDR3 contains 13 residues. V lost 6 bases to trimming and J lost 5 bases, with 11 bases between them. The CDR3 DNA sequence: TGTGCCAGCAGACCAGACAGAGAAAACATTCAGTACTTC. Protein product: CASRPDRENIQYF.

This chain joins TRBV7-9 and TRBJ1-6, with 7 bases identical to TRBD1. The CDR3 covers 15 residues. J was trimmed by 7 bases and V by 1 base; bases with no gene match: 4. Germline V gene data show CDR1 as SEHNR and CDR2 as FQNEAQ (reference sequence). The CDR3 DNA sequence: TGTGCCAGCAGCTTAGAAGGGACAGCAAATTCACCCCTCCACTTT. Amino acid sequence: CASSLEGTANSPLHF.

The rearrangement joins TRBV9 to TRBJ1-4; a weak D match, TRBD1 (6 bases). The CDR3 consists of 15 residues. Germline V CDR1 and CDR2: SGDLS, YYNGEE. Trimming left V 4 bases short and J 5 bases short, with 15 bases between. The CDR3 reads CASSPGPQGNEKLFF. CDR3 in DNA: TGTGCCAGCAGCCCCGGACCCCAGGGGAATGAAAAACTGTTTTTT. Variable domain in full (rest from reference TRBV9 and TRBJ1-4): DSGVTQTPKHLITATGQRVTLRCSPRSGDLSVYWYQQSLDQGLQFLIQYYNGEERAKGNILERFSAQQFPDLHSELNLSSLELGDSALYFCASSPGPQGNEKLFFGSGTQLSVL.

A single count supports this clone. This rearrangement joins TRBV15 to TRBJ1-2; D is unclear. The CDR3 extends over 13 amino acids. Germline lookup yields CDR1 LNHNV and CDR2 YYDKDF (reference sequence). V was shortened by 0 bases and J by 4 bases, with 6 bases between the two germline ends. CDR3 sequence: CATSRDIGYGYTF. The CDR3, as DNA: TGTGCCACCAGCAGAGATATCGGCTATGGCTACACCTTC.

The chain couples TRBV12-3 or TRBV12-4 to TRBJ1-1, with D possibly TRBD1 on 5 matching bases. Trimming stripped 5 bases from V and 5 bases from J, with 12 bases between. CDR3 size: 13 residues. The CDR3 is CASSPGYGTEAFF. Here the CDR3 DNA reads TGTGCCAGCAGTCCAGGGTACGGAACTGAAGCTTTCTTT.

This chain links TRBV24-1 with TRBJ2-1; TRBD1 matches at 7 bases. This CDR3 is built from 14 residues. Per germline, CDR1 KGHDR and CDR2 SFDVKD. V gave up 9 bases and J gave up 10 bases; unmatched junction bases: 14. The CDR3 reads CATGETGSRGEQFF. The CDR3 DNA reads TGTGCCACCGGGGAGACAGGGAGTAGAGGCGAGCAGTTCTTC.

This clone was counted a single time. The V and J genes are TRBV28 and TRBJ2-2; 13 bases are shared with TRBD2. Germline assignment: CDR1 MDHEN and CDR2 SYDVKM. The CDR3 has 16 residues. The J segment lost 3 bases and the V segment lost 6 bases, leaving 4 bases of the junction unmatched. Here the CDR3 DNA reads TGTGCCAGCAGGGATACTAGCGGGGGGGACACCGGGGAGCTGTTTTTT. Protein: CASRDTSGGDTGELFF.

J is TRBJ2-5 and V is TRBV29-1, with 11 bases matching TRBD2. Germline V gene sequence: CDR1 SQVTM, CDR2 ANQGSEA. After removal of 6 bases from V and 1 base from J, the junction contained 4 bases not matched to a gene. The CDR3 covers 14 residues. The CDR3 region is CSVALAGVQETQYF. In DNA, the CDR3 is TGCAGCGTAGCACTAGCGGGGGTCCAAGAGACCCAGTACTTC.